Listed below are T cell receptor beta chains from one sample, sequenced in a study of blood T cell repertoires in COVID-19. Produced via immunoSEQ multiplex PCR; TCRdb's table is partial and in-frame only. The sample records roughly 70,000 clones, about nine tenths being singletons. The sequenced sample was peripheral blood. The receptors were sampled from a human donor with active COVID-19. The donor label of this sample is uncertain. CDR3s include the opening cysteine and the closing phenylalanine or tryptophan. Fields, in order: J gene, V gene, D gene, clone size, CDR3 protein, CDR3 DNA. The D gene is left open where the match is weak. Clone size appears in some rows only: once, few, many, or a class for an expanded clone.

TRBJ1-1	TRBV28	-	-	CASSLLPRSEAFF	TGTGCCAGCAGCCTACTCCCCCGGTCTGAAGCTTTCTTT
TRBJ2-5	TRBV21-1	-	-	CASSPLAETQYF	TGTGCCAGCAGCCCCCTGGCAGAGACCCAGTACTTC
TRBJ2-7	TRBV19	TRBD2	-	CASSIASGSGLLSYEQYF	TGTGCCAGTAGTATCGCTAGCGGTAGTGGTCTCCTGTCCTACGAGCAGTACTTC
TRBJ2-1	TRBV11-3	TRBD1	-	CASTPGGTGINEQFF	TGTGCCAGCACGCCTGGCGGGACAGGAATTAATGAGCAGTTCTTC
TRBJ2-1	TRBV11-3	TRBD2	-	CASSLTGTSSYNEQFF	TGTGCCAGCAGCCTAACCGGGACTAGCTCCTACAATGAGCAGTTCTTC
TRBJ1-6	TRBV7-2	TRBD1	-	CASSLGDRINSPLHF	TGTGCCAGCAGCTTAGGGGACAGGATTAATTCACCCCTCCACTTT
TRBJ2-1	TRBV7-2	-	-	CASTRRPSYNEQFF	TGTGCCAGCACTAGGCGGCCCTCATACAATGAGCAGTTCTTC
TRBJ1-4	TRBV7-9	TRBD1	-	CASSLAKGAQEKLFF	TGTGCCAGCTCCTTGGCCAAGGGGGCGCAAGAAAAACTGTTTTTT
TRBJ1-5	TRBV28	TRBD1	few	CASRPTGYDFQPQHF	TGTGCCAGCAGGCCGACAGGGTATGACTTTCAGCCCCAGCATTTT
TRBJ2-2	TRBV7-7	TRBD2	-	CASSRGSLNTGELFF	TGTGCCAGCAGCCGCGGGAGCCTGAACACCGGGGAGCTGTTTTTT
TRBJ2-7	TRBV6-5	-	-	CASTQLGGEQYF	TGTGCCAGCACACAACTCGGGGGAGAGCAGTACTTC
TRBJ2-7	TRBV10-3	-	-	CAISEVTYEQYF	TGTGCCATCAGTGAGGTAACCTACGAGCAGTACTTC
TRBJ1-5	TRBV6-5	-	-	CASRQGLGQPQHF	TGTGCCAGCAGACAGGGTTTAGGTCAGCCCCAGCATTTT
TRBJ1-1	TRBV7-2	-	-	CASSSQRAGAFF	TGTGCCAGCAGCTCCCAGAGGGCGGGAGCTTTCTTT
TRBJ2-7	TRBV27	TRBD1	-	CASSPPGGRGEQYF	TGTGCCAGCAGTCCCCCAGGGGGCCGTGGCGAGCAGTACTTC
TRBJ2-5	TRBV6-6	TRBD1	-	CASSSTTGGAKTQYF	TGTGCCAGCAGTTCGACCACAGGGGGCGCGAAGACCCAGTACTTC
TRBJ2-1	TRBV7-9	TRBD1	-	CASSLGDTGESYNEQFF	TGTGCCAGCAGCTTAGGAGACACAGGGGAATCCTACAATGAGCAGTTCTTC
TRBJ2-3	TRBV10-2	TRBD1	-	CASSEPKTGGGDTQYF	TGCGCCAGCAGTGAGCCAAAGACAGGGGGCGGTGATACGCAGTATTTT
TRBJ2-1	TRBV6-6	TRBD2	-	CASSPIAGRTYNEQFF	TGTGCCAGCAGTCCCATAGCGGGGAGGACCTACAATGAGCAGTTCTTC
TRBJ2-3	TRBV5-1	-	-	CASSPPGLPGGDTDTQYF	TGCGCCAGCAGCCCCCCGGGACTTCCTGGCGGGGACACAGATACGCAGTATTTT
TRBJ2-1	TRBV6-5	-	-	CATSADRYSMNKFF	TGTGCCACCTCAGCGGATAGATACTCAATGAACAAGTTCTTC
TRBJ1-2	TRBV15	-	-	CATSRDRQDYGYTF	TGTGCCACCAGCAGAGACAGGCAGGACTATGGCTACACCTTC
TRBJ2-5	TRBV28	TRBD1	-	CASSRTGGGWKKETQYF	TGTGCCAGCAGCCGGACAGGGGGCGGGTGGAAGAAAGAGACCCAGTACTTC
TRBJ1-5	TRBV28	-	-	CASSRFLSNNQPQHF	TGTGCCAGCAGTCGGTTTCTATCTAACAATCAGCCCCAGCATTTT
TRBJ2-5	TRBV24-1	TRBD2	-	CATSEQTSGRARETQYF	TGTGCCACCAGTGAACAGACTAGCGGGAGGGCCAGGGAGACCCAGTACTTC
TRBJ2-7	TRBV3-1/TRBV3-2	-	-	CASSQVVTSYEQYF	TGTGCCAGCAGCCAAGTCGTGACTTCCTACGAGCAGTACTTC
TRBJ2-2	TRBV27	TRBD2	once	CASSREVGTGELFF	TGTGCCAGCAGTCGGGAGGTGGGCACCGGGGAGCTGTTTTTT
TRBJ1-1	TRBV30	-	-	CAWTPFFEAFF	TGTGCCTGGACCCCGTTCTTTGAAGCTTTCTTT
TRBJ1-6	TRBV7-8	-	-	CASSFSGRYNSPLHF	TGTGCCAGCAGCTTCTCAGGGCGATATAATTCACCCCTCCACTTT
TRBJ1-5	TRBV19	TRBD1	-	CATTDSGTGRNQPQHF	TGTGCCACTACGGATTCCGGGACAGGGAGGAATCAGCCCCAGCATTTT
TRBJ1-5	TRBV28	-	-	CASSSPGQPQHF	TGTGCCAGCAGTTCCCCGGGTCAGCCCCAGCATTTT
TRBJ2-3	TRBV19	TRBD2	-	CASSVSGSNPSTDTQYF	TGTGCCAGTAGTGTCAGCGGGAGCAACCCTAGCACAGATACGCAGTATTTT
TRBJ2-1	TRBV6-2/TRBV6-3	TRBD2	-	CASSYRTSGSRYNEQFF	TGTGCCAGCAGTTACCGGACTAGCGGGAGTAGGTACAATGAGCAGTTCTTC
TRBJ2-1	TRBV19	TRBD2	-	CASRTPGSGRGGEQFF	TGTGCCAGTAGAACGCCGGGGAGCGGGAGGGGCGGTGAGCAGTTCTTC
TRBJ2-1	TRBV7-8	TRBD2	-	CASSLATGTSGIYEQFF	TGTGCCAGCAGCCTCGCTACCGGGACTAGCGGGATCTATGAGCAGTTCTTC